This is a list of T cell receptor beta chains from one sample in a study of blood T cell repertoires in COVID-19. The table came from immunoSEQ multiplex PCR; TCRdb's copy has only in-frame clones and leaves some out. This sample has roughly 290,000 clones, with around 91% found just once. Sequencing was carried out using PBMCs or T cells enriched from blood (not recorded which). The origin of the receptors is a woman younger than 35 with acute COVID-19. Each CDR3 is given with its conserved first and last residue. Each record gives: J gene, clone size, V gene, D gene, CDR3 DNA, CDR3 protein. A D gene is named only where the DNA matches it firmly. A clone size is listed for some rows: how often the clone was seen (once, few, many), or a class if it is expanded.

j_call: TRBJ1-1; clone_size: -; v_call: TRBV6-2/TRBV6-3; d_call: TRBD1; cdr3_nt: TGTGCCAGCAGCCGACAGGGGGCGGGTACTGAAGCTTTCTTT; cdr3_aa: CASSRQGAGTEAFF
j_call: TRBJ1-3; clone_size: -; v_call: TRBV28; d_call: -; cdr3_nt: TGTGCCAGCAGTTTGGAATACAGCTCTGGAAACACCATATATTTT; cdr3_aa: CASSLEYSSGNTIYF
j_call: TRBJ2-1; clone_size: -; v_call: TRBV12-5; d_call: -; cdr3_nt: TGTGCTAGTGGTTTGGACTCTTACAATGAGCAGTTCTTC; cdr3_aa: CASGLDSYNEQFF
j_call: TRBJ2-1; clone_size: -; v_call: TRBV14; d_call: -; cdr3_nt: TGTGCCAGCAGCCAGACCCGAGCGGCTAGCGACTACAATGAGCAGTTCTTC; cdr3_aa: CASSQTRAASDYNEQFF
j_call: TRBJ2-1; clone_size: -; v_call: TRBV9; d_call: TRBD1; cdr3_nt: TGTGCCAGCAGCGTAGTGGGAGACAGGGGAATGGACAATGAGCAGTTCTTC; cdr3_aa: CASSVVGDRGMDNEQFF
j_call: TRBJ1-2; clone_size: -; v_call: TRBV7-9; d_call: -; cdr3_nt: TGTGCCAGCAGCACGGACTATGGCTACACCTTC; cdr3_aa: CASSTDYGYTF
j_call: TRBJ2-7; clone_size: -; v_call: TRBV11-2; d_call: TRBD1; cdr3_nt: TGTGCCAGCAGCTTAGGAGGGACAGCATCTCAGCAGTACTTC; cdr3_aa: CASSLGGTASQQYF
j_call: TRBJ2-7; clone_size: -; v_call: TRBV4-2; d_call: -; cdr3_nt: TGTGCCAGCAGCCAAGATGAGAGGGCCGGGTACGAGCAGTACTTC; cdr3_aa: CASSQDERAGYEQYF
j_call: TRBJ1-2; clone_size: -; v_call: TRBV6-5; d_call: -; cdr3_nt: TGTGCCAGCAGTTACCTAGGCAGGGACTATGGCTACACCTTC; cdr3_aa: CASSYLGRDYGYTF
j_call: TRBJ1-5; clone_size: -; v_call: TRBV6-5; d_call: -; cdr3_nt: TGTGCCAGCATGGGAGCACAGCCCCAGCATTTT; cdr3_aa: CASMGAQPQHF
j_call: TRBJ2-7; clone_size: -; v_call: TRBV5-5; d_call: -; cdr3_nt: TGTGCCAGCAGCCGGGGACTCTACGAGCAGTACTTC; cdr3_aa: CASSRGLYEQYF
j_call: TRBJ2-7; clone_size: -; v_call: TRBV6-2/TRBV6-3; d_call: TRBD2; cdr3_nt: TGTGCCAGCAGCGACCCGCTAGCGGGAGGGAGGTCAATTACCTACGAGCAGTACTTC; cdr3_aa: CASSDPLAGGRSITYEQYF
j_call: TRBJ2-7; clone_size: -; v_call: TRBV24-1; d_call: -; cdr3_nt: TGTGCCACCAGTGCGGGAGACGAGCAGTACTTC; cdr3_aa: CATSAGDEQYF
j_call: TRBJ2-1; clone_size: -; v_call: TRBV19; d_call: -; cdr3_nt: TGTGCCAGTAGTAGGTATGGCCCGGGGGGCCAGTTCTTC; cdr3_aa: CASSRYGPGGQFF
j_call: TRBJ2-3; clone_size: -; v_call: TRBV10-3; d_call: TRBD1; cdr3_nt: TGTGCCATCAGTGCCGATCAGGGGGTCTCGACAGATACGCAGTATTTT; cdr3_aa: CAISADQGVSTDTQYF
j_call: TRBJ1-6; clone_size: -; v_call: TRBV28; d_call: TRBD1; cdr3_nt: TGTGCCAGCAGCCGAGACAGGGGTTCCTATAATTCACCCCTCCACTTT; cdr3_aa: CASSRDRGSYNSPLHF
j_call: TRBJ2-7; clone_size: -; v_call: TRBV10-1; d_call: -; cdr3_nt: TGCGCCAATTACCGATACTGCGGACTACCCTTCTCCTACGAGCAGTACTTC; cdr3_aa: CANYRYCGLPFSYEQYF
j_call: TRBJ1-5; clone_size: once; v_call: TRBV6-5; d_call: TRBD1; cdr3_nt: TGTGCCAGCAGTCCAGGACAGGGTAGAAATCAGCCCCAGCATTTT; cdr3_aa: CASSPGQGRNQPQHF
j_call: TRBJ2-3; clone_size: once; v_call: TRBV3-1/TRBV3-2; d_call: TRBD2; cdr3_nt: TGTGCCAGCAGCCTACGGACTAGCGGTAGCACAGATACGCAGTATTTT; cdr3_aa: CASSLRTSGSTDTQYF
j_call: TRBJ2-3; clone_size: -; v_call: TRBV6-6; d_call: TRBD1; cdr3_nt: TGTGCCAGCAGTCTTCTCCGGGGACAGACTAGCACAGATACGCAGTATTTT; cdr3_aa: CASSLLRGQTSTDTQYF
j_call: TRBJ2-7; clone_size: -; v_call: TRBV29-1; d_call: -; cdr3_nt: TGCAGCGTTGGAGTGGACTCGCCCTACGAGCAGTACTTC; cdr3_aa: CSVGVDSPYEQYF
j_call: TRBJ2-7; clone_size: -; v_call: TRBV6-5; d_call: TRBD1; cdr3_nt: TGTGCCAGCAGTTACTCGGATCCGGGACAGGGCTACGAGCAGTACTTC; cdr3_aa: CASSYSDPGQGYEQYF
j_call: TRBJ1-2; clone_size: -; v_call: TRBV5-8; d_call: TRBD1; cdr3_nt: TGTGCCAGCAGCCTGTCGGACAGGGGGCTTCTTGGCTACACCTTC; cdr3_aa: CASSLSDRGLLGYTF
j_call: TRBJ1-2; clone_size: -; v_call: TRBV15; d_call: -; cdr3_nt: TGTGCCACCAGCAGAGTCACAGGGTGGAGTCGGGGCTACACCTTC; cdr3_aa: CATSRVTGWSRGYTF
j_call: TRBJ2-1; clone_size: -; v_call: TRBV6-5; d_call: TRBD1; cdr3_nt: TGTGCCAGCAGTTCCACAGGGGGCCCCAATGAGCAGTTCTTC; cdr3_aa: CASSSTGGPNEQFF
j_call: TRBJ2-7; clone_size: -; v_call: TRBV7-2; d_call: -; cdr3_nt: TGTGCCAGCAGCTTATCTGCGAATTACGAGCAGTACTTC; cdr3_aa: CASSLSANYEQYF
j_call: TRBJ1-2; clone_size: -; v_call: TRBV7-6; d_call: TRBD1; cdr3_nt: TGTGCCAGCAGCTCTCAGACAGGGCACGGCTACACCTTC; cdr3_aa: CASSSQTGHGYTF
j_call: TRBJ2-1; clone_size: -; v_call: TRBV5-1; d_call: TRBD2; cdr3_nt: TGCGCCAGCAGCTCCTCTAGCGGGAGTACGGAGCAGTTCTTC; cdr3_aa: CASSSSSGSTEQFF
j_call: TRBJ2-3; clone_size: -; v_call: TRBV3-1/TRBV3-2; d_call: TRBD2; cdr3_nt: TGTGCCAGCAGCCGTACGACTAGCGGGCTCACAGATACGCAGTATTTT; cdr3_aa: CASSRTTSGLTDTQYF
j_call: TRBJ2-1; clone_size: -; v_call: TRBV27; d_call: TRBD2; cdr3_nt: TGTGCCAGCAGTTTATACTTTATTGGGGATGGGACTAGCGGGATTTCCTACAATGAGCAGTTCTTC; cdr3_aa: CASSLYFIGDGTSGISYNEQFF
j_call: TRBJ2-5; clone_size: once; v_call: TRBV20-1; d_call: TRBD1; cdr3_nt: TGCAGTGCTAGTCAAACAGGGGGCGGCGAGGAGACCCAGTACTTC; cdr3_aa: CSASQTGGGEETQYF
j_call: TRBJ2-1; clone_size: -; v_call: TRBV10-3; d_call: TRBD2; cdr3_nt: TGTGCCATCAGTGAACTAGCGGGAGTCAGTGAGCAGTTCTTC; cdr3_aa: CAISELAGVSEQFF
j_call: TRBJ2-1; clone_size: -; v_call: TRBV29-1; d_call: TRBD1; cdr3_nt: TGCAGCGTTGTTTGGGTTGGACGGACAGGGGGCTGGAATGAGCAGTTCTTC; cdr3_aa: CSVVWVGRTGGWNEQFF
j_call: TRBJ2-1; clone_size: -; v_call: TRBV7-3; d_call: TRBD1; cdr3_nt: TGTGCCAGCAGCTCGACCCCGGGACAGGGCCTCAGGGAGCAGTTCTTC; cdr3_aa: CASSSTPGQGLREQFF
j_call: TRBJ2-2; clone_size: few; v_call: TRBV12-5; d_call: TRBD2; cdr3_nt: TGTGCTAGTGGTTTGGACCCTAGCGGTCCCGGGGAGCTGTTTTTT; cdr3_aa: CASGLDPSGPGELFF
j_call: TRBJ2-1; clone_size: -; v_call: TRBV11-1; d_call: TRBD2; cdr3_nt: TGTGCCAGCAGCCCATGGACTAGCGGGAGGGGAAATGAGCAGTTCTTC; cdr3_aa: CASSPWTSGRGNEQFF
j_call: TRBJ2-3; clone_size: -; v_call: TRBV12-5; d_call: TRBD2; cdr3_nt: TGTGCTAGTGCCCTGCTAGCGGGAGAATTGTATTTT; cdr3_aa: CASALLAGELYF
j_call: TRBJ2-2; clone_size: -; v_call: TRBV6-5; d_call: TRBD2; cdr3_nt: TGTGCCAGCAGTTACGTTCTAGCGGAGAACACCGGGGAGCTGTTTTTT; cdr3_aa: CASSYVLAENTGELFF